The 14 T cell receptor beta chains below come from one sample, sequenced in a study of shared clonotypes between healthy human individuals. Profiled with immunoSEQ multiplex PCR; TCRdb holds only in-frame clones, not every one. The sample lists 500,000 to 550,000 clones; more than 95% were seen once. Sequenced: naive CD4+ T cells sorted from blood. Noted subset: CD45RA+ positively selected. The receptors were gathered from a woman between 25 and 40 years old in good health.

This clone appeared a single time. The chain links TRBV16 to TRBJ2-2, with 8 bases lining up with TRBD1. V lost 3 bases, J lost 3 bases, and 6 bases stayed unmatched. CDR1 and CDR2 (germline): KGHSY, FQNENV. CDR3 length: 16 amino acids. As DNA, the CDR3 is TGTGCCAGCAGCCACCTGACAGGGGAGGACACCGGGGAGCTGTTTTTT. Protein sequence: CASSHLTGEDTGELFF.

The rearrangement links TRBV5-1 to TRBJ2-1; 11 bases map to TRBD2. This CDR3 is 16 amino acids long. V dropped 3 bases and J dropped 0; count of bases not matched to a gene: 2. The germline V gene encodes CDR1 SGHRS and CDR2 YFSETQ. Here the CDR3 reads CASSSGLADSYNEQFF. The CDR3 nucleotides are TGCGCCAGCAGCTCGGGACTAGCGGACTCCTACAATGAGCAGTTCTTC.

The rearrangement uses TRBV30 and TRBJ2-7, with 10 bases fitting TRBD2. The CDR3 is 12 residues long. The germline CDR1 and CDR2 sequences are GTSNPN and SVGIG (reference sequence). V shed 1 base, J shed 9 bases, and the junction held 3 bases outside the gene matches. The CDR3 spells CAWSGLAGAQYF. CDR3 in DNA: TGTGCCTGGAGTGGTCTAGCGGGAGCGCAGTACTTC.

CDR3: CASSDSLAGVSGANVLTF. The DNA for the CDR3 is TGTGCCAGCAGTGATTCACTAGCGGGAGTCTCTGGGGCCAACGTCCTGACTTTC. The chain uses TRBV9 and TRBJ2-6, with 11 bases aligning to TRBD2. V lost 5 bases to trimming and J lost 0 bases; unmatched junction nucleotides: 7. Per germline, CDR1 SGDLS and CDR2 YYNGEE. This CDR3 is built from 18 residues.

CDR3 amino acids: CASSLARGTGASYEQYF. In DNA form, the CDR3 reads TGTGCCAGCAGCTTGGCTCGGGGGACAGGGGCTTCCTACGAGCAGTACTTC. The rearrangement uses TRBV5-4 and TRBJ2-7; 10 bases match TRBD1. The V and J ends lost 0 bases and 1 base, in that order; junction bases with no gene match: 7. CDR3 size: 17 residues. Per germline, CDR1 SGHNT and CDR2 YYREEE (reference sequence).

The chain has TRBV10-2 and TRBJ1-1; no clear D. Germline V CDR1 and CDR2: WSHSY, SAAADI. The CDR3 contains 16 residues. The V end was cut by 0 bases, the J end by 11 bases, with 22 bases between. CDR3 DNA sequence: TGCGCCAGCAGTGAGTCGAGCAGGATGGATATCGCGAGGGCTTTCTTT. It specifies CASSESSRMDIARAFF.

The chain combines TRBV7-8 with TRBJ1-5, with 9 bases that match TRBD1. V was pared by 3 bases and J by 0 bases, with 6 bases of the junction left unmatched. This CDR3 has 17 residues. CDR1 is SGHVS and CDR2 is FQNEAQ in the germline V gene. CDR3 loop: CASSFGLTGGSNQPQHF. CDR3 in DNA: TGTGCCAGCAGCTTTGGATTGACAGGGGGTAGCAATCAGCCCCAGCATTTT.

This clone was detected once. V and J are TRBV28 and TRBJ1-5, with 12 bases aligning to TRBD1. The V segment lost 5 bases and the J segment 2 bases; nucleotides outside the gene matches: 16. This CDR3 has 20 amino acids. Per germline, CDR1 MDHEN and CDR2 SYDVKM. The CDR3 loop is CASSLPPGQGAMWGNQPQHF. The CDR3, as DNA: TGTGCCAGCAGTCTTCCGCCGGGACAGGGGGCTATGTGGGGCAATCAGCCCCAGCATTTT.

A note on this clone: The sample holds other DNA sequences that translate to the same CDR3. The chain's CDR3 is CASSSSGRASTDTQYF. For the CDR3, the DNA is TGTGCCAGCAGCTCTAGCGGGAGGGCCAGCACAGATACGCAGTATTTT. This sequence joins TRBV5-4 and TRBJ2-3, with 12 bases fitting TRBD2. The germline CDR1 and CDR2 sequences are SGHNT and YYREEE (reference sequence). V shed 3 bases, J shed 0 bases, and the junction held 2 bases outside the gene matches. The CDR3 contains 16 residues.

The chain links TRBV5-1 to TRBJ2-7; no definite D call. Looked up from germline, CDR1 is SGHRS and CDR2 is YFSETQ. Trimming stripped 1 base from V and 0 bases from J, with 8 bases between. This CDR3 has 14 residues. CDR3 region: CASSLSSSSYEQYF. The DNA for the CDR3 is TGCGCCAGCAGCTTGAGCTCAAGCTCCTACGAGCAGTACTTC. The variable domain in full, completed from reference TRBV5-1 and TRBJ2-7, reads KAGVTQTPRYLIKTRGQQVTLSCSPISGHRSVSWYQQTPGQGLQFLFEYFSETQRNKGNFPGRFSGRQFSNSRSEMNVSTLELGDSALYLCASSLSSSSYEQYFGPGTRLTVT.

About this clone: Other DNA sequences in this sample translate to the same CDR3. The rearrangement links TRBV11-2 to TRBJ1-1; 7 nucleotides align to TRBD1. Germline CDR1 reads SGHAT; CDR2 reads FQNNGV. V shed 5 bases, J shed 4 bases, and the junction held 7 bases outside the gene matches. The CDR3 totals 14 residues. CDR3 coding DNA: TGTGCCAGCAGCCTTAGACAGGGAGGCACTGAAGCTTTCTTT. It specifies CASSLRQGGTEAFF.

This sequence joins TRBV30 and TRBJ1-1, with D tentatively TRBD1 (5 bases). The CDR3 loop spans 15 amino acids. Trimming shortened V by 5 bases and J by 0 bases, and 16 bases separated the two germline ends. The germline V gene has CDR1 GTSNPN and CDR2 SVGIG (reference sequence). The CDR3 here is CAWSRGLLMNTEAFF. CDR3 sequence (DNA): TGTGCCTGGTCTCGGGGCTTACTGATGAACACTGAAGCTTTCTTT.

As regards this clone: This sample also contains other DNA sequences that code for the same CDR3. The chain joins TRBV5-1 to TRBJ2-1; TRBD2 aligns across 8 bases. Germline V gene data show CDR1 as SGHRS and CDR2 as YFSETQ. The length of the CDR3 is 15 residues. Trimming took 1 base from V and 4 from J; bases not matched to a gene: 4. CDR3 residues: CASSLTSGSYNEQFF. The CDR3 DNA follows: TGCGCCAGCAGCTTGACTAGCGGCAGTTACAATGAGCAGTTCTTC.

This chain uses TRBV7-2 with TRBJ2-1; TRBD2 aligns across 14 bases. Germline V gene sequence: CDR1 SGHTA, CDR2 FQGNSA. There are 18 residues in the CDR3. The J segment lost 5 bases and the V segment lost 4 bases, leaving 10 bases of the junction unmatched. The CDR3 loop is CASSSEGGLAGVNNEQFF. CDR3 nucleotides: TGTGCCAGCAGCTCGGAGGGGGGACTAGCGGGAGTCAACAATGAGCAGTTCTTC.